The 29 T cell receptor beta chains presented below share a single source sample, sequenced in a study of identical twins. TCRdb reprocessed the 5' RACE reads with MiXCR, giving one entry per CDR3 protein. The repertoire holds approximately 630,000 distinct CDR3 sequences, with under 8.5% as singletons. The data were also submitted as part of a second study, on yellow fever vaccine responses in identical twins.

The specimen was PBMCs. The receptors derive from a woman aged 18-29 years in good health.

This clonotype was seen repeatedly, ten times or more. The V call is TRBV7-8, the J call TRBJ2-1, with TRBD2 matching over 11 bases. V shed 4 bases, J shed 0 bases, and the junction held 2 bases outside the gene matches. This CDR3 region has 16 residues. Germline CDR1 is SGHVS and CDR2 is FQNEAQ. The CDR3 is CASSSSGGSSYNEQFF. CDR3 nucleotide sequence: TGTGCCAGCAGCTCTAGCGGGGGGAGCTCCTACAATGAGCAGTTCTTC.

This clonotype was detected a few times. This chain joins TRBV6-1 and TRBJ2-2; D gene ambiguous. The germline V and J ends were trimmed by 6 bases and 0 bases, with 14 bases remaining between them. The length of the CDR3 is 16 residues. Germline loops: CDR1 MNHNS, CDR2 SASEGT. The DNA of the CDR3 is TGTGCCAGCAGCCGACTGACTGGGTCGAACACCGGGGAGCTGTTTTTT. Translating gives CASSRLTGSNTGELFF.

The chain employs TRBV4-1 and TRBJ2-4; D is undetermined. CDR1 and CDR2 (germline): MGHRA, YSYEKL. The CDR3 extends over 11 amino acids. Trimming took off 0 bases at V and 10 bases at J, with 4 bases between the two ends. The CDR3 nucleotides are TGCGCCAGCAGCCAAGATTCAATTCAGTACTTC. Translation: CASSQDSIQYF.

This clonotype was observed many times. The chain has TRBV6-1 and TRBJ1-1; D is perhaps TRBD1 (5 bases). The germline V gene has CDR1 MNHNS and CDR2 SASEGT. V lost 10 bases and J lost 1, with 19 bases in between. There are 15 residues in the CDR3. The CDR3 bases are TGTGCCACACATATTACGGGGCAAACGAACACTGAAGCTTTCTTT. Translated: CATHITGQTNTEAFF.

This clonotype was seen ten or more times. The chain joins TRBV12-3 or TRBV12-4 to TRBJ2-1, with D perhaps given as TRBD1 or TRBD2 (6 bases each). Between the trimmed V and J ends, which lost 5 bases and 10 bases, there was a span of 12 bases. There are 12 residues in the CDR3. The CDR3 sequence is CASSPQGLEQFF. CDR3 DNA: TGTGCCAGCAGTCCACAGGGACTCGAGCAGTTCTTC.

This clonotype occurred a few times. V is TRBV20-1 and J is TRBJ2-5; D not certain. The CDR3 runs to 11 residues. Germline CDR1 is DFQATT and CDR2 is SNEGSKA (reference sequence). V was clipped by 1 base and J by 5 bases, with 5 bases between them. CDR3 sequence (DNA): TGCAGTGCTAGAGGTTCGGAGACCCAGTACTTC. Protein sequence: CSARGSETQYF.

The chain uses TRBV4-2 and TRBJ2-1, with 14 bases matching TRBD2. Germline CDR1 reads LGHNA; CDR2 reads YNFKEQ. The J segment lost 7 bases and the V segment lost 5 bases, leaving 7 bases of the junction unmatched. This CDR3 is 16 amino acids long. For the CDR3, the DNA is TGTGCCAGCAGCGAAACCGGGACTAGCGGGAGTAATGAGCAGTTCTTC. Translated, it gives CASSETGTSGSNEQFF.

This clonotype was recorded a few times. The V and J genes are TRBV9 and TRBJ2-5, with a tentative D call TRBD1 (6 bases). Deletions cut 0 bases from V and 4 bases from J, with 13 bases between. The germline CDR1 and CDR2 sequences are SGDLS and YYNGEE. This CDR3 has 15 amino acids. The CDR3 loop is CASSVALGARETQYF. The CDR3 DNA reads as TGTGCCAGCAGCGTAGCTCTGGGGGCACGAGAGACCCAGTACTTC.

This clonotype was recorded many times. The CDR3 bases are TGCGCCAGCAGCCAAGTTTCTAGGAACTATGGCTACACCTTC. This sequence encodes CASSQVSRNYGYTF. This chain links TRBV4-1 with TRBJ1-2; D gene ambiguous. CDR3 length: 14 amino acids. From germline, CDR1 is MGHRA and CDR2 YSYEKL. Trimming removed 1 base at V and 2 bases at J, with 8 bases between.

The J gene is TRBJ2-4, the V gene TRBV28; 7 bases agree with TRBD1. The CDR3 covers 13 residues. V dropped 10 bases and J dropped 2; count of bases not matched to a gene: 5. Germline V gene data show CDR1 as MDHEN and CDR2 as SYDVKM. CDR3 coding DNA: TGTGCCACCCGACAGGGCACCAAAAACATTCAGTACTTC. Protein sequence: CATRQGTKNIQYF.

V is TRBV5-1 and J is TRBJ2-3; 8 bases line up with TRBD2. CDR3 length equals 16 residues. Germline values: CDR1 SGHRS, CDR2 YFSETQ. V trimming: 0 bases; J trimming: 3 bases; junction bases outside the gene matches: 6. The CDR3 loop reads CASSLVGREGTDTQYF. CDR3 DNA sequence: TGCGCCAGCAGCTTGGTAGGACGGGAGGGGACAGATACGCAGTATTTT.

This clonotype was detected only a few times. The chain recombines TRBV27 with TRBJ2-3; 10 nucleotides agree with TRBD2. Germline V CDR1 and CDR2: MNHEY, SMNVEV (reference sequence). This CDR3 has 18 residues. Trimming cost V 8 bases and J 5 bases; bases outside gene matches: 19. CDR3 in amino acids: CASAQEGTSVLRGDTQYF. DNA for the CDR3: TGTGCCAGCGCCCAGGAGGGGACTAGCGTTCTCCGGGGAGATACGCAGTATTTT.

This clonotype was seen many times. CDR3 DNA: TGTGCCAGCTTACAGGGGGTGTACACCGGGGAGCTGTTTTTT. Amino acids: CASLQGVYTGELFF. The chain is built from TRBV2 and TRBJ2-2; 8 bases fit TRBD1. CDR1 SNHLY and CDR2 FYNNEI come from the germline V gene. Losses at the gene ends were 8 bases for V and 3 bases for J; bases not matched to a gene: 5. The CDR3 runs to 14 residues.

There are many counts of this clonotype. This chain uses TRBV4-1 with TRBJ2-4; D possibly corresponds to TRBD2 (6 bases). Germline-derived CDR1 and CDR2 are MGHRA and YSYEKL. This CDR3 has 13 residues. Trimming took off 8 bases at V and 12 bases at J, with 20 bases between the two ends. The CDR3, as DNA: TGCGCCAGCGCCTACGGGGGTCCAAGCACTCAGTACTTC. This codes for CASAYGGPSTQYF.

This clonotype was picked up a small number of times. This chain joins TRBV29-1 and TRBJ2-6; TRBD1 aligns across 7 bases. J lost 1 base, V lost 7 bases, and 4 bases had no gene match. CDR1 SQVTM and CDR2 ANQGSEA come from the germline V gene. The CDR3 is 14 amino acids. CDR3 sequence reads: CSAQGQSGANVLTF. In DNA, the CDR3 is TGCAGCGCCCAGGGACAGTCTGGGGCCAACGTCCTGACTTTC.

This clonotype was picked up a small number of times. The chain combines TRBV12-3 or TRBV12-4 with TRBJ2-3; perhaps TRBD1 as D (6 bases). With 2 bases removed from V and 0 bases from J, the gap between germline ends came to 9 bases. CDR3 length: 15 residues. The chain's CDR3 is CASSLTGISTDTQYF. In nucleotides, the CDR3 is TGTGCCAGCAGTTTAACAGGGATAAGCACAGATACGCAGTATTTT.

This clonotype was detected ten times or more. The rearrangement uses TRBV7-9 and TRBJ2-5; 12 positions match TRBD1. Germline CDR1 reads SEHNR; CDR2 reads FQNEAQ (reference sequence). This CDR3 has 14 amino acids. Trimming removed 5 bases from V and 5 bases from J; junction bases left unmatched: 3. The CDR3 region has the DNA TGTGCCAGCAGCGGGACAGGGGGCAGGGAGACCCAGTACTTC. Encoded protein: CASSGTGGRETQYF.

V usage is TRBV20-1 and J usage is TRBJ2-5; D possibly corresponds to TRBD1 (6 bases). This CDR3 has 13 residues. Trimming took 3 bases from V and 5 from J, leaving 13 bases between them. CDR1 is DFQATT, CDR2 SNEGSKA, per germline (reference sequence). The CDR3, as DNA: TGCAGTGCTAGCAGGACAGTCGGGGAGACCCAGTACTTC. Its protein is CSASRTVGETQYF.

This clonotype was counted many times. V is TRBV4-1 and J is TRBJ2-1; no clear D. The CDR3 consists of 16 residues. The V gene's germline CDR1 is MGHRA and CDR2 YSYEKL. Deletions cut 3 bases from V and 0 bases from J, with 12 bases between. The CDR3 bases are TGCGCCAGCAGCCAGGAAGGACGGAGCTCCTACAATGAGCAGTTCTTC. This encodes CASSQEGRSSYNEQFF.

This chain links TRBV6-1 with TRBJ2-1, with a tentative D call TRBD1 (5 bases). CDR3 length equals 14 residues. Trimming pared 7 bases from V and 8 bases from J, leaving 18 bases between. Germline lookup yields CDR1 MNHNS and CDR2 SASEGT. CDR3 protein: CASTPRQGYDEQFF. The DNA of the CDR3 is TGTGCCAGCACCCCACGTCAGGGTTACGATGAGCAGTTCTTC.

This clonotype came up many times. This chain uses TRBV24-1 with TRBJ2-2; a weak D match, TRBD1 (5 bases). V was shortened by 2 bases and J by 2 bases, with 8 bases between the two germline ends. CDR1 KGHDR and CDR2 SFDVKD come from the germline V gene. The CDR3 has 15 amino acids. Written as DNA, the CDR3 is TGTGCCACCAGTGATTCAGGGTACAACACCGGGGAGCTGTTTTTT. Amino acids: CATSDSGYNTGELFF.

The chain links TRBV5-5 to TRBJ1-4; tentative D call: TRBD1 (5 bases). V was trimmed by 5 bases and J by 8 bases, leaving 16 bases between them. CDR3 length equals 14 residues. Germline CDR1 is SGHKS and CDR2 is YYEKEE (reference sequence). CDR3 nucleotide sequence: TGTGCCAGCAGTCCAGGGTCTCCCCTGGAAAAACTGTTTTTT. It specifies CASSPGSPLEKLFF. The variable domain in full, completed from reference TRBV5-5 and TRBJ1-4, reads DAGVTQSPTHLIKTRGQQVTLRCSPISGHKSVSWYQQVLGQGPQFIFQYYEKEERGRGNFPDRFSARQFPNYSSELNVNALLLGDSALYLCASSPGSPLEKLFFGSGTQLSVL.

The V call is TRBV20-1, the J call TRBJ2-3, with 8 bases fitting TRBD2. CDR3 size: 15 residues. V was clipped by 1 base and J by 4 bases; unmatched bases: 7. Germline CDR1 reads DFQATT; CDR2 reads SNEGSKA (reference sequence). The CDR3 is CSARGGLAQPDTQYF. In DNA, the CDR3 is TGCAGTGCTAGAGGCGGACTAGCTCAACCAGATACGCAGTATTTT.

This clonotype was found a few times. Here the CDR3 reads CASSPRITGGLRGDTQYF. The CDR3 DNA reads TGTGCCAGCAGTCCGCGGATCACAGGGGGTCTCCGGGGAGATACGCAGTATTTT. This chain connects TRBV28 to TRBJ2-3; TRBD1 aligns across 8 bases. The V gene end was trimmed by 5 bases and the J gene end by 5 bases; junction bases not matched to a gene: 18. The germline V gene has CDR1 MDHEN and CDR2 SYDVKM. This CDR3 region has 18 residues.

This clonotype was picked up many times. The chain links TRBV24-1 to TRBJ2-1, with TRBD2 as a possible D gene (6 bases). The CDR3 is 16 amino acids. The V end was cut by 7 bases, the J end by 0 bases, with 15 bases between. CDR1 is KGHDR, CDR2 SFDVKD, per germline. CDR3 DNA sequence: TGTGCCACCAGGGGAGTTAGCGGTAGCTCCTACAATGAGCAGTTCTTC. Its translation is CATRGVSGSSYNEQFF.

This clonotype was detected a few times. The V and J genes are TRBV7-3 and TRBJ2-3, with a possible D match to TRBD2 (5 bases). Germline V gene sequence: CDR1 SGHTA, CDR2 FQGTGA. CDR3 length equals 16 residues. The V and J ends lost 3 bases and 5 bases respectively, with 18 bases between them. CDR3 loop: CASSFRGDGMGDTQYF. The DNA of the CDR3 is TGTGCCAGCAGCTTTCGGGGTGACGGGATGGGAGATACGCAGTATTTT.

This clonotype was seen only a few times. The gene calls are TRBV5-1 and TRBJ2-7, with D perhaps matching TRBD1 or TRBD2 (6 bases each). Germline assignment: CDR1 SGHRS and CDR2 YFSETQ. Trimming removed 4 bases from V and 5 bases from J, with 25 bases in between. The CDR3 is made up of 17 amino acids. This CDR3 reads CASSPRAGLNNRDEQYF. Here the CDR3 DNA reads TGCGCCAGCAGCCCCCGGGCGGGACTTAACAACAGGGACGAGCAGTACTTC.

This clonotype was detected many times. This chain connects TRBV11-1 to TRBJ1-4; D remains ambiguous. The CDR3 covers 20 residues. V shed 0 bases and J shed 0 bases, with 20 bases lying between them. The germline CDR1 and CDR2 sequences are SGHAT and FQDESV (reference sequence). CDR3 in DNA: TGTGCCAGCAGCTTAGCCGTGCGAGGGATAATAACAGCAACTAATGAAAAACTGTTTTTT. Translated: CASSLAVRGIITATNEKLFF.

There are a few counts of this clonotype. The CDR3 region is CASSLQGLLQDTQYF. CDR3 DNA sequence: TGCGCCAGCAGCTTACAGGGTTTGCTGCAAGATACGCAGTATTTT. V and J are TRBV5-1 and TRBJ2-3; D may be TRBD1 (6 bases). Germline CDR1 reads SGHRS; CDR2 reads YFSETQ. The CDR3 sequence is 15 residues long. The V end lost 2 bases, the J end lost 5 bases, and 15 bases lay between the germline ends.